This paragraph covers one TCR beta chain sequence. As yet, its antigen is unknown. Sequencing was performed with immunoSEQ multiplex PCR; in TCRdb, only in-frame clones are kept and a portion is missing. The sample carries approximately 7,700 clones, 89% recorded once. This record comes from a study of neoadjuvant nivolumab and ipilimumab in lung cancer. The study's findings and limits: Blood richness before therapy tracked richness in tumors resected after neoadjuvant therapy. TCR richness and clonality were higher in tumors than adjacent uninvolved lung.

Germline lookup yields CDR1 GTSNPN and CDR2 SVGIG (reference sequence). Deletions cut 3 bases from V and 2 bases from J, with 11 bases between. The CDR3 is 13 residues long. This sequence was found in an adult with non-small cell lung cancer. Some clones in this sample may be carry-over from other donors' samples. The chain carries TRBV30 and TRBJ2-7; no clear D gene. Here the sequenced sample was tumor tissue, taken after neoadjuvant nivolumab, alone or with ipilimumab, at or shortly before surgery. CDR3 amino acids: CAWRGGTAYEQYF. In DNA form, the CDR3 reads TGTGCCTGGAGAGGCGGCACCGCCTACGAGCAGTACTTC.